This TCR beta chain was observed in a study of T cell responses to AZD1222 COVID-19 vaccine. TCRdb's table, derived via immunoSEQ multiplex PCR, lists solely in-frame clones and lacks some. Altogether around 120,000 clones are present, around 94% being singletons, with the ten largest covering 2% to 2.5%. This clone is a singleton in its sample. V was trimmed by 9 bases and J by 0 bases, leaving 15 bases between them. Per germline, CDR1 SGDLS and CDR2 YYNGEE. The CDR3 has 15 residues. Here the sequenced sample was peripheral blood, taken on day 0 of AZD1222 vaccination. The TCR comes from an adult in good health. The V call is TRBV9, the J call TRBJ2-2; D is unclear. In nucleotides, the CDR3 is TGTGCCACCTCCCCCTCGGCGGCGAACACCGGGGAGCTGTTTTTT. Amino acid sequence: CATSPSAANTGELFF.